One sample yielded the 14 T cell receptor beta chains listed below, sequenced in a study of blood T cell repertoires in COVID-19. The method was immunoSEQ multiplex PCR; TCRdb's version includes in-frame clones alone and lacks a portion of them. The sample consists of around 130,000 clones, over 65% of them appearing once. The specimen sequenced was peripheral blood. The source of these receptors is a man between 50 and 59 years old with acute or convalescent COVID-19.

The chain combines TRBV6-1 with TRBJ2-7; no clear D. This CDR3 is built from 12 residues. Looked up from germline, CDR1 is MNHNS and CDR2 is SASEGT. V gave up 0 bases and J gave up 3 bases, with 3 bases separating them. For the CDR3, the DNA is TGTGCCAGCAGTGAAGCTTACTACGAGCAGTACTTC. Amino acid sequence: CASSEAYYEQYF.

The chain uses TRBV5-4 and TRBJ2-5, with TRBD2 matching 12 bases. Trimming cost V 2 bases and J 6 bases; bases outside gene matches: 8. CDR1 is SGHNT, CDR2 YYREEE, per germline (reference sequence). The CDR3 loop spans 16 amino acids. CDR3 protein: CASSFSSGGALKTQYF. The DNA for the CDR3 is TGTGCCAGCAGCTTCTCTAGCGGGGGGGCCCTGAAGACCCAGTACTTC.

The chain joins TRBV7-6 to TRBJ2-2; TRBD2 might be the D (6 bases). The germline V and J ends were trimmed by 5 bases and 8 bases, with 18 bases remaining between them. The CDR3 is 15 residues long. Germline assignment: CDR1 SGHVS and CDR2 FNYEAQ. The DNA of the CDR3 is TGTGCCAGCAGCACAAGCGGGCCGGTCAAAGGGGAGCTGTTTTTT. Translating gives CASSTSGPVKGELFF.

This sequence joins TRBV18 and TRBJ1-6; 8 positions match TRBD1. CDR1 is KGHSH and CDR2 is LQKENI in the germline V gene. V gave up 8 bases and J gave up 6 bases; unmatched junction bases: 6. This CDR3 contains 14 residues. For the CDR3, the DNA is TGTGCCAGCGCCGGACAGGGAAGTAATTCACCCCTCCACTTT. Residues: CASAGQGSNSPLHF.

The chain employs TRBV25-1 and TRBJ1-1; perhaps TRBD1 as D (5 bases). This CDR3 spans 14 amino acids. CDR1 is MGHDK, CDR2 SYGVNS, per germline. Between the trimmed V and J ends, which lost 5 bases and 6 bases, there was a span of 16 bases. The CDR3 here is CASSRGGDSSEAFF. Written as DNA, the CDR3 is TGTGCCAGCAGTAGGGGAGGGGACTCGTCTGAAGCTTTCTTT.

The CDR3, as DNA: TGCAGTGCTAGTCGAGGGGGAACTGAAGCTTTCTTT. This encodes CSASRGGTEAFF. The genes are TRBV20-1 and TRBJ1-1; D might be TRBD1 (6 bases). Germline-derived CDR1 and CDR2 are DFQATT and SNEGSKA (reference sequence). The CDR3 is 12 residues long. V dropped 3 bases and J dropped 5 bases, with 10 bases sitting between them.

The chain links TRBV18 to TRBJ1-1, with a tentative D call TRBD1 (5 bases). Germline CDR1 and CDR2: KGHSH and LQKENI. The CDR3 runs 15 residues. Trimming shortened V by 6 bases and J by 1 base, and 15 bases separated the two germline ends. In DNA, the CDR3 is TGTGCCAGCTCCTTAACGGACAAGCAGAACACTGAAGCTTTCTTT. This encodes CASSLTDKQNTEAFF.

This chain joins TRBV7-3 and TRBJ2-2; perhaps TRBD1 as D (5 bases). Germline CDR1 and CDR2: SGHTA and FQGTGA. The CDR3 is 14 amino acids. Deletions cut 7 bases from V and 1 base from J, with 10 bases between. CDR3 in DNA: TGTGCCAGCAAACCCGGACAGAACACCGGGGAGCTGTTTTTT. Translating gives CASKPGQNTGELFF.

This chain uses TRBV30 with TRBJ1-2, with a tentative D call TRBD1 (5 bases). In germline, CDR1 is GTSNPN, CDR2 SVGIG (reference sequence). Trimming pared 5 bases from V and 0 bases from J, leaving 22 bases between. The CDR3 runs 17 residues. CDR3 in DNA: TGTGCCTGGGACAGATCGTATGGACCGATAGCTAACTATGGCTACACCTTC. Its protein product is CAWDRSYGPIANYGYTF.

This chain links TRBV6-6 with TRBJ2-1; 14 bases agree with TRBD2. Per germline, CDR1 MNHNY and CDR2 SVGAGI (reference sequence). With 6 bases clipped from V and 7 bases from J, the junction kept 8 bases outside the gene matches. This CDR3 is 16 amino acids long. The CDR3, as DNA: TGTGCCAGCAGCCCAGGACTAGCGGGGGGTCAAAATGAGCAGTTCTTC. It is translated as CASSPGLAGGQNEQFF.

This clone came up once. The chain employs TRBV12-5 and TRBJ1-6; 7 bases map to TRBD1. Germline loops: CDR1 LGHNT, CDR2 FRNRAP. V gave up 9 bases and J gave up 8 bases; unmatched junction bases: 7. This CDR3 contains 13 residues. CDR3 in DNA: TGTGCTAGCCAACGGGACAGTTATTCACCCCTCCACTTT. Translation gives CASQRDSYSPLHF.

J is TRBJ2-2 and V is TRBV5-1, with 8 bases fitting TRBD1. V was clipped by 0 bases and J by 6 bases; unmatched bases: 4. Germline V CDR1 and CDR2: SGHRS, YFSETQ. There are 15 residues in the CDR3. CDR3 DNA sequence: TGCGCCAGCAGCTTGGTATCAGGGGGCCCCGGGGAGCTGTTTTTT. Translation gives CASSLVSGGPGELFF.

This clone was found a few times. This chain links TRBV27 with TRBJ1-2, with TRBD1 matching 8 bases. The germline V gene has CDR1 MNHEY and CDR2 SMNVEV (reference sequence). The CDR3 runs 15 residues. V gave up 5 bases and J gave up 3 bases; unmatched junction bases: 8. CDR3 sequence: CASSPRSTGDYGYTF. The CDR3, as DNA: TGTGCCAGCAGTCCTCGATCGACAGGGGACTATGGCTACACCTTC.

The CDR3 protein is CASSGTGNYGYTF. CDR3 in DNA: TGTGCCAGCAGTGGCACAGGGAACTATGGCTACACCTTC. This chain connects TRBV27 to TRBJ1-2, with a weak D call TRBD1 (6 bases). This CDR3 has 13 residues. Germline V gene data show CDR1 as MNHEY and CDR2 as SMNVEV (reference sequence). V dropped 5 bases and J dropped 2 bases, with 9 bases sitting between them.